Presented here are 30 T cell receptor beta chains from one specimen sequenced in a study of blood T cell repertoires in COVID-19. TCRdb's copy holds only in-frame clones and misses some; the assay was immunoSEQ multiplex PCR. The sample lists hundreds of thousands of clones, 80% to 90% occurring once. The sample taken for sequencing was peripheral blood. The receptor set was obtained from a woman aged 45-59 years with COVID-19, enrolled during active disease.

In this sample, this clone turned up once. The gene calls are TRBV3-1 (or the pseudogene TRBV3-2) and TRBJ2-3, with 8 bases identical to TRBD1. V trimming: 4 bases; J trimming: 5 bases; junction bases outside the gene matches: 8. In germline, CDR1 is LGHDT, CDR2 YNNKEL (reference sequence). This CDR3 is 15 amino acids long. The CDR3 coding sequence is TGTGCCAGCAGCCGAGCAAGGACAGGGCTAGATACGCAGTATTTT. Translation gives CASSRARTGLDTQYF.

V and J are TRBV9 and TRBJ1-1; TRBD1 matches at 7 bases. Germline assignment: CDR1 SGDLS and CDR2 YYNGEE. The CDR3 sequence is 16 residues long. J was trimmed by 0 bases and V by 4 bases; bases with no gene match: 9. The CDR3 nucleotides are TGTGCCAGCAGCAACAAACAGGGGACCCTGAACACTGAAGCTTTCTTT. Translated, it gives CASSNKQGTLNTEAFF.

This chain joins TRBV24-1 and TRBJ1-3, with 9 bases lining up with TRBD1. Germline CDR1 KGHDR, CDR2 SFDVKD. V gave up 4 bases and J gave up 3 bases; unmatched junction bases: 6. The length of the CDR3 is 16 residues. DNA for the CDR3: TGTGCCACCAGTGACCCAGGACAGGGGATTGGAAACACCATATATTTT. Protein: CATSDPGQGIGNTIYF.

The V call is TRBV18, the J call TRBJ1-2; 8 bases align to TRBD1. The CDR3 runs 17 residues. V was pared by 1 base and J by 6 bases, with 13 bases of the junction left unmatched. Germline V CDR1 and CDR2: KGHSH, LQKENI. The CDR3 loop is CASSPQELGQGHDGYTF. The DNA of the CDR3 is TGTGCCAGCTCACCACAGGAGCTTGGACAGGGACATGATGGCTACACCTTC. Together with reference TRBV18 and TRBJ1-2, the CDR3 gives the full variable domain: NAGVMQNPRHLVRRRGQEARLRCSPMKGHSHVYWYRQLPEEGLKFMVYLQKENIIDESGMPKERFSAEFPKEGPSILRIQQVVRGDSAAYFCASSPQELGQGHDGYTFGSGTRLTVV.

V and J are TRBV6-5 and TRBJ2-1; D possibly corresponds to TRBD2 (7 bases). CDR3 size: 15 residues. The V end was cut by 6 bases, the J end by 5 bases, with 17 bases between. Germline V CDR1 and CDR2: MNHEY, SVGAGI. CDR3 residues: CASRRGTKQNNEQFF. In DNA form, the CDR3 reads TGTGCCAGCAGGCGGGGGACAAAACAAAACAATGAGCAGTTCTTC.

J is TRBJ1-1 and V is TRBV23-1, with 8 bases lining up with TRBD1. TRBV23-1 is given ORF status, its function remaining uncertain. After removal of 2 bases from V and 3 bases from J, the junction contained 5 bases not matched to a gene. This CDR3 has 15 amino acids. CDR3 residues: CASSQEQGVDTEAFF. CDR3 nucleotides: TGCGCCAGCAGTCAAGAACAGGGGGTTGACACTGAAGCTTTCTTT.

J is TRBJ2-7 and V is TRBV2, with D tentatively TRBD1 (5 bases). The V and J ends lost 7 bases and 2 bases respectively, with 15 bases between them. The CDR3 is made up of 14 amino acids. Germline-derived CDR1 and CDR2 are SNHLY and FYNNEI. The CDR3 DNA reads TGTGCCAGCACCGACAGACCATTGACCTACGAGCAGTACTTC. It is translated as CASTDRPLTYEQYF.

This chain uses TRBV29-1 with TRBJ2-1; 9 nucleotides match TRBD2. Looked up from germline, CDR1 is SQVTM and CDR2 is ANQGSEA. CDR3 size: 15 residues. J was trimmed by 1 base and V by 3 bases; bases with no gene match: 4. In nucleotides, the CDR3 is TGCAGCGTTGATAAGCGGGAGGTGTCCTACAATGAGCAGTTCTTC. Its protein is CSVDKREVSYNEQFF.

The V and J genes are TRBV6-5 and TRBJ1-2, with D maybe TRBD1 (6 bases). CDR1 MNHEY and CDR2 SVGAGI come from the germline V gene. V dropped 0 bases and J dropped 7 bases, with 12 bases sitting between them. The CDR3 extends over 14 amino acids. CDR3 sequence reads: CASSYSPGDGGYTF. The CDR3 DNA is TGTGCCAGCAGTTACTCGCCAGGGGATGGTGGCTACACCTTC.

The J gene is TRBJ2-5, the V gene TRBV7-2; D remains unclear. The ends were cut back, 0 bases at V and 3 bases at J, with 11 bases in the middle. Germline CDR1 is SGHTA and CDR2 is FQGNSA. The CDR3 length is 15 residues. Here the CDR3 reads CASSLAGTRKETQYF. DNA for the CDR3: TGTGCCAGCAGCTTAGCGGGCACCCGAAAAGAGACCCAGTACTTC.

The CDR3 spells CASSLVSRFDEQFF. The CDR3, as DNA: TGCGCCAGCAGCTTGGTTTCTAGGTTTGATGAGCAGTTCTTC. This chain joins TRBV5-1 and TRBJ2-1; D unresolved. Germline assignment: CDR1 SGHRS and CDR2 YFSETQ. CDR3 length: 14 residues. V gave up 0 bases and J gave up 8 bases, with 12 bases separating them.

The rearrangement links TRBV6-2 or TRBV6-3 to TRBJ2-5; D gene unclear. V was pared by 2 bases and J by 1 base, with 8 bases between. The length of the CDR3 is 14 residues. Germline loops: CDR1 MNHEY, CDR2 SVGEGT. The CDR3, as DNA: TGTGCCAGCAGTTACGTTTCCGGCCAAGAGACCCAGTACTTC. Amino acids: CASSYVSGQETQYF.

The CDR3 here is CASSERVTGRKFNSPLHF. DNA of the CDR3: TGTGCCAGCAGTGAACGGGTGACAGGGAGAAAATTTAATTCACCCCTCCACTTT. The chain links TRBV2 to TRBJ1-6; TRBD1 aligns across 7 bases. The CDR3 totals 18 residues. Germline CDR1 is SNHLY and CDR2 is FYNNEI. The trim removed 2 bases at V and 6 bases at J, leaving 13 bases unmatched.

The chain links TRBV5-6 to TRBJ2-2, with TRBD2 matching over 9 bases. Trimming cost V 3 bases and J 3 bases; bases outside gene matches: 6. Germline CDR1 reads SGHDT; CDR2 reads YYEEEE. This CDR3 region has 16 residues. CDR3 nucleotide sequence: TGTGCCAGCAGCTCACGGACTAGCGAGTACACCGGGGAGCTGTTTTTT. Its translation: CASSSRTSEYTGELFF.

This clone turned up a few times. J is TRBJ2-7 and V is TRBV4-2; 14 bases map to TRBD2. Trimming took 1 base from V and 1 from J; bases not matched to a gene: 3. CDR3 size: 17 residues. Germline values: CDR1 LGHNA, CDR2 YNFKEQ. The CDR3 protein is CASSQVGLAGGSYEQYF. The CDR3 coding sequence is TGTGCCAGCAGCCAAGTCGGACTAGCGGGAGGATCCTACGAGCAGTACTTC.

This chain uses TRBV18 with TRBJ2-6, with 8 nucleotides matching TRBD1. V gave up 4 bases and J gave up 0 bases; unmatched junction bases: 5. Germline assignment: CDR1 KGHSH and CDR2 LQKENI. The CDR3 extends over 17 amino acids. CDR3 residues: CASSHGTGTSGANVLTF. In DNA, the CDR3 is TGTGCCAGCTCACATGGGACAGGAACCTCTGGGGCCAACGTCCTGACTTTC.

In regard to this clone: The sample carries other DNA sequences with the same CDR3. The chain joins TRBV19 to TRBJ1-5, with 7 bases fitting TRBD1. Germline assignment: CDR1 LNHDA and CDR2 SQIVND (reference sequence). CDR3 length: 15 residues. V dropped 5 bases and J dropped 2; count of bases not matched to a gene: 6. The CDR3 nucleotides read TGTGCCAGTAGTTTTCGACAGGGAGGCAATCAGCCCCAGCATTTT. The encoded protein is CASSFRQGGNQPQHF.

This clone was counted between two and nine times. The chain uses TRBV19 and TRBJ1-5, with 9 nucleotides matching TRBD1. The CDR3 is made up of 18 amino acids. CDR1 and CDR2 from the germline V gene are LNHDA and SQIVND (reference sequence). J was trimmed by 4 bases and V by 5 bases; bases with no gene match: 15. As DNA, the CDR3 is TGTGCCAGTAGTCCGGGACAGGGTTGGTTAGGGACAAATCAGCCCCAGCATTTT. Translating gives CASSPGQGWLGTNQPQHF.

The rearrangement links TRBV4-2 to TRBJ2-2; TRBD2 matches 10 bases. Germline CDR1 is LGHNA and CDR2 is YNFKEQ. The CDR3 has 18 amino acids. The trim removed 1 base at V and 8 bases at J, leaving 13 bases unmatched. CDR3 nucleotides: TGTGCCAGCAGCCAAGGACTAACTAGCGGGATAAAAACAGGGGAGCTGTTTTTT. Amino acids: CASSQGLTSGIKTGELFF.

This clone was counted between two and nine times. The V gene is TRBV5-4, the J gene TRBJ1-1, with 7 bases lining up with TRBD1. CDR1 and CDR2 (germline): SGHNT, YYREEE (reference sequence). Trimming at V came to 4 bases and at J to 1 base, leaving 7 bases not matched to a gene. There are 15 residues in the CDR3. CDR3 region: CASSPGTARNTEAFF. Written as DNA, the CDR3 is TGTGCCAGCAGCCCGGGGACAGCAAGGAACACTGAAGCTTTCTTT.

The table lists this clone with a count of one. The chain couples TRBV30 to TRBJ1-2, with 10 bases identical to TRBD1. V shed 3 bases, J shed 6 bases, and the junction held 7 bases outside the gene matches. The germline gives CDR1 GTSNPN, CDR2 SVGIG (reference sequence). The CDR3 contains 14 residues. Written as DNA, the CDR3 is TGTGCCTGGAGACCGGACAGGGGGGTCCATGGCTACACCTTC. Its protein is CAWRPDRGVHGYTF.

This rearrangement joins TRBV10-3 to TRBJ1-2, with TRBD1 identical over 8 bases. Losses at the gene ends were 7 bases for V and 0 bases for J; bases not matched to a gene: 7. The CDR3 runs to 15 residues. The germline gives CDR1 ENHRY, CDR2 SYGVKD. DNA of the CDR3: TGTGCCATCAACTTCGGGGGACAGGCTAACTATGGCTACACCTTC. Its protein product is CAINFGGQANYGYTF.

The J gene is TRBJ1-2, the V gene TRBV7-9, with TRBD1 matching 9 bases. The CDR3 consists of 15 residues. Germline V gives CDR1 SEHNR, CDR2 FQNEAQ (reference sequence). V was pared by 10 bases and J by 4 bases, with 13 bases of the junction left unmatched. For the CDR3, the DNA is TGTGCCATACCCGGGACAGGGTCGAACATCTATGGCTACACCTTC. Protein sequence: CAIPGTGSNIYGYTF.

The gene calls are TRBV7-8 and TRBJ1-6; 12 bases agree with TRBD1. V trimming: 4 bases; J trimming: 10 bases; junction bases outside the gene matches: 17. Germline V lookup: CDR1 SGHVS, CDR2 FQNEAQ. This CDR3 is 19 amino acids long. Here the CDR3 reads CASSYLGVGQGAIRSPLHF. The CDR3 DNA sequence: TGTGCCAGCAGCTATTTAGGTGTGGGACAGGGGGCGATAAGATCACCCCTCCACTTT.

This clone was observed once. The chain combines TRBV20-1 with TRBJ2-5; D gene uncertain. Trimming shortened V by 8 bases and J by 2 bases, and 9 bases separated the two germline ends. This CDR3 comprises 11 residues. Germline-derived CDR1 and CDR2 are DFQATT and SNEGSKA (reference sequence). The CDR3 DNA sequence: TGCAGTATGCGGTTACAAGAGACCCAGTACTTC. This gives the protein CSMRLQETQYF.

The CDR3: CASSPTRGGSTDTQYF. CDR3 in DNA: TGTGCCAGCAGCCCCACCCGTGGGGGGAGCACAGATACGCAGTATTTT. This chain links TRBV9 with TRBJ2-3; TRBD2 is a possible D gene (6 bases). Germline-derived CDR1 and CDR2 are SGDLS and YYNGEE. The CDR3 is 16 residues long. Trimming cost V 4 bases and J 0 bases, with 15 bases left between them.

This chain joins TRBV6-6 and TRBJ2-5; 14 positions match TRBD2. The CDR3 length is 16 residues. The junction had 9 bases not matched to a gene; V was cut back by 6 bases and J by 6 bases. CDR1 is MNHNY, CDR2 SVGAGI, per germline (reference sequence). DNA for the CDR3: TGTGCCAGCAGCCTGGGACTAGCGGGAGATTTAAAGACCCAGTACTTC. The encoded protein is CASSLGLAGDLKTQYF.

V is TRBV6-1 and J is TRBJ2-3; perhaps TRBD2 as D (5 bases). CDR1 is MNHNS, CDR2 SASEGT, per germline. The CDR3 totals 19 residues. Trimming removed 1 base at V and 2 bases at J, with 22 bases between. The CDR3, as DNA: TGTGCCAGCAGTGAAGGTGTGATGTGGAGCGGCCCATACACAGATACGCAGTATTTT. As protein: CASSEGVMWSGPYTDTQYF.

This clone was picked up one time. The V gene is TRBV18, the J gene TRBJ2-6, with 7 positions matching TRBD1. The length of the CDR3 is 17 residues. CDR1 and CDR2 (germline): KGHSH, LQKENI. V lost 6 bases and J lost 4; bases outside the gene matches: 12. The CDR3, as DNA: TGTGCCAGCTCCCCGGGTAATAGGGGGCCAGGGGCCAACGTCCTGACTTTC. Protein product: CASSPGNRGPGANVLTF.

The chain is built from TRBV5-1 and TRBJ1-6, with 7 bases fitting TRBD1. The V gene's germline CDR1 is SGHRS and CDR2 YFSETQ. CDR3 length equals 15 residues. Trimming cost V 3 bases and J 7 bases; bases outside gene matches: 7. This CDR3 reads CASSSRQGTNSPLHF. CDR3 coding DNA: TGCGCCAGCAGCTCGAGACAGGGAACAAATTCACCCCTCCACTTT.